The rows below give T cell receptor beta chains drawn from one sample of a study of spatial heterogeneity in lung cancer. In TCRdb, the 5' RACE reads were re-called with MiXCR into one record per CDR3 protein. The sample holds tens of thousands of distinct CDR3 sequences, approximately 20% seen once. The sample was PBMCs, taken at surgery. These receptors were obtained from a male donor with early-stage non-small cell lung cancer. Both conserved end residues are part of each CDR3. Fields, in order: D gene, J gene, clone size, V gene, CDR3 DNA, CDR3 protein. A D gene is named only where the DNA matches it firmly. Not every row has a clone size; where given, it reads once, few, many or a size class.

>.|TRBJ2-1|.|TRBV24-1
TGTGCCACCAGGGCGAGGGGTACCTACAATGAGCAGTTCTTC
CATRARGTYNEQFF
>.|TRBJ1-2|.|TRBV19
TGTGCCAGTAGTAGGGGAACGGGGTATGGCTACACCTTC
CASSRGTGYGYTF
>TRBD2|TRBJ2-2|.|TRBV12-3/TRBV12-4
TGTGCCAGCAGTCCTACTAGCGCAGGGACCGGGGAGCTGTTTTTT
CASSPTSAGTGELFF
>TRBD1|TRBJ1-4|.|TRBV4-3
TGCGCCAGCAGCCAGGGGCAGGGGGAGGAAAAACTGTTTTTT
CASSQGQGEEKLFF
>TRBD2|TRBJ2-1|.|TRBV10-2
TGCGCCAGCAGTGAGACAGCCGGGACTAGCGCTGAGAGATCGAGGAATGAGCAGTTCTTC
CASSETAGTSAERSRNEQFF
>.|TRBJ2-1|.|TRBV20-1
TGCAGTGCGAAGGGTGGGGTTCAAGCCCACAATGAGCAGTTCTTC
CSAKGGVQAHNEQFF
>.|TRBJ2-5|many|TRBV2
TGTGCCAGTAGCAGGGAGCAGGCGATCCAAGAGACCCAGTACTTC
CASSREQAIQETQYF
>TRBD2|TRBJ2-2|.|TRBV2
TGTGCCAGCAGCGACCGGACTAGCAAGATCGCCGGGGAGCTGTTTTTT
CASSDRTSKIAGELFF
>.|TRBJ2-6|few|TRBV19
TGTGCCAGTAGTCGGACGGGAATCTCTGGGGCCAACGTCCTGACTTTC
CASSRTGISGANVLTF
>.|TRBJ1-4|.|TRBV11-2
TGTGCCAGCAGCCGGCAGGGAGGAGAGGATGAAAAACTGTTTTTT
CASSRQGGEDEKLFF
>.|TRBJ2-1|.|TRBV27
TGTGCCAGCATCAGACTGCAGGGAGGAAATGAGCAGTTCTTC
CASIRLQGGNEQFF
>.|TRBJ2-7|few|TRBV6-1
TGTGCCAGCAGTGCCAGCTTCACTTACGAGCAGTACTTC
CASSASFTYEQYF
>TRBD1|TRBJ1-2|few|TRBV19
TGTGCCAGTAGTTCGACAGGGGGCGCCTATGGCTACACCTTC
CASSSTGGAYGYTF
>.|TRBJ2-7|.|TRBV6-2/TRBV6-3
TGTGCCAGCAGTTTCCTGCGAAATGTTGACGAGCAGTACTTC
CASSFLRNVDEQYF
>.|TRBJ1-2|.|TRBV19
TGTGCTACCAATAGGGGGGAAGACTATGGCTACACCTTC
CATNRGEDYGYTF
>.|TRBJ2-3|.|TRBV2
TGTGCCAGCAGTGAAGGTCTCCACCCCACAGATACGCAGTATTTT
CASSEGLHPTDTQYF
>TRBD1|TRBJ2-5|.|TRBV3-1
TGTGCCAGCAGCTCTCCGGACAGGGTGGAGACCCAGTACTTC
CASSSPDRVETQYF
>.|TRBJ2-1|.|TRBV20-1
TGCAGTGCTAGGGGAGGCCAACGGAACAATGAGCAGTTCTTC
CSARGGQRNNEQFF
>.|TRBJ1-1|.|TRBV27
TGTGCCAGCAGTACTACCAGGAACACTGAAGCTTTCTTT
CASSTTRNTEAFF
>.|TRBJ2-3|few|TRBV6-2/TRBV6-3
TGTGCCAGCTTTCGGGGGCTAAGCACAGATACGCAGTATTTT
CASFRGLSTDTQYF
>TRBD1|TRBJ2-3|.|TRBV20-1
TGCAGTGCGTCACAGGGGGCGGGTTTCGCTACGCAGTATTTT
CSASQGAGFATQYF
>TRBD1|TRBJ1-2|many|TRBV5-1
TGCGCCAGCAGCTTCGCGACAGGGTCAAATCCTAACTATGGCTACACCTTC
CASSFATGSNPNYGYTF
>TRBD1|TRBJ2-3|many|TRBV4-3
TGCGCCAGCAGCCAAGATTGGTGGGACAGGGTTTTTGATACGCAGTATTTT
CASSQDWWDRVFDTQYF
>.|TRBJ1-3|few|TRBV29-1
TGCAGCGTTGAAGAGGGCGGTCGGTCTGGAAACACCATATATTTT
CSVEEGGRSGNTIYF
>.|TRBJ2-7|.|TRBV2
TGTGCCAGCAGTGAAGCCGGGGGCCCCGTCTACGAGCAGTACTTC
CASSEAGGPVYEQYF
>.|TRBJ2-5|few|TRBV30
TGTGCCTGGAGTGGCCTGGGGGCGAGCCAAGAGACCCAGTACTTC
CAWSGLGASQETQYF
>.|TRBJ2-4|few|TRBV28
TGTGCCAGCAGCTCGGACGGAAACATTCAGTACTTC
CASSSDGNIQYF
>.|TRBJ2-3|many|TRBV5-1
TGCGCCAGCAGCTTCCAGGCGGATACGCAGTATTTT
CASSFQADTQYF
>.|TRBJ1-1|few|TRBV6-2/TRBV6-3
TGTGCCACCGAACAGGCGAACACTGAAGCTTTCTTT
CATEQANTEAFF
>.|TRBJ1-5|many|TRBV29-1
TGCAGCGTTGGGGAACCGGATCAGCCCCAGCATTTT
CSVGEPDQPQHF
>TRBD2|TRBJ2-7|few|TRBV5-1
TGCGCCAGCAGCTTTAGCGGGAGCAATGTTTACGAGCAGTACTTC
CASSFSGSNVYEQYF
>TRBD1|TRBJ2-1|.|TRBV19
TGTGCCAGTAGTCTCTACTGGACAGGGGCGATACAAAATGAGCAGTTCTTC
CASSLYWTGAIQNEQFF
>.|TRBJ1-1|.|TRBV12-3/TRBV12-4
TGTGCCAGCACCAAGACAGAGAACACTGAAGCTTTCTTT
CASTKTENTEAFF
>.|TRBJ2-5|many|TRBV5-1
TGCGCCAGCAGCTTGACCGGGGCGGCCCAAGAGACCCAGTACTTC
CASSLTGAAQETQYF
>TRBD1|TRBJ1-2|few|TRBV19
TGTGCCAGTAGTACTACCGACAGGGGGAATGGCTACACCTTC
CASSTTDRGNGYTF
>TRBD1|TRBJ1-2|.|TRBV20-1
TGCAGTGCTAGAGGACAGGGCGGTTTTGGCTATGGCTACACCTTC
CSARGQGGFGYGYTF
>TRBD2|TRBJ2-3|.|TRBV5-4
TGTGCCAGCAGCTTGGCCGGTCTAGCGGGAGGTCCAGATACGCAGTATTTT
CASSLAGLAGGPDTQYF
>TRBD1|TRBJ1-5|many|TRBV30
TGTGCCTGGGCCGGGACAGGGGATCAGCCCCAGCATTTT
CAWAGTGDQPQHF
>.|TRBJ2-1|medium-sized|TRBV7-9
TGTGCCAGTAGGGGCCCCGGAAACAATGAGCAGTTCTTC
CASRGPGNNEQFF
>.|TRBJ1-5|few|TRBV7-9
TGTGCCAGCAGCTTATCTGGGCGGGGAGACAATCAGCCCCAGCATTTT
CASSLSGRGDNQPQHF
>TRBD1|TRBJ2-5|.|TRBV20-1
TGCAGTGCCCCGGGACAGCCCTCGCAAGAGACCCAGTACTTC
CSAPGQPSQETQYF
>.|TRBJ2-2|few|TRBV5-1
TGCGCCAGCAGCTTGGAAGTTGGCCGCGGGGAGCTGTTTTTT
CASSLEVGRGELFF
>.|TRBJ2-1|.|TRBV5-1
TGCGCCAGCAGCTCGATTACTACTAACAATGAGCAGTTCTTC
CASSSITTNNEQFF
>TRBD2|TRBJ2-7|.|TRBV11-2
TGTGCCAGCAGCCCAGAAGGCAGCGGGGGGGCCTACGAGCAGTACTTC
CASSPEGSGGAYEQYF
>.|TRBJ1-5|.|TRBV5-1
TGCGCCAGCAGCCCGGGACCGCCGATCGATCAGCCCCAGCATTTT
CASSPGPPIDQPQHF
>.|TRBJ1-5|.|TRBV2
TGTGCCAGCAGGGGAGGATCCGCCGGGGAGCCCCAGCATTTT
CASRGGSAGEPQHF
>.|TRBJ1-5|many|TRBV6-1
TGTGCCAGCAGTGAAGGGACGATTAGCAATCAGCCCCAGCATTTT
CASSEGTISNQPQHF
>TRBD1|TRBJ1-1|once|TRBV30
TGTGCCTGGGCCGGACAGGGGGACACTGAAGCTTTCTTT
CAWAGQGDTEAFF
>TRBD1|TRBJ2-6|few|TRBV6-1
TGTGCCAGCAGTCCACAACGACAGGGGGGACGAGGTTATTCTGGGGCCAACGTCCTGACTTTC
CASSPQRQGGRGYSGANVLTF
>.|TRBJ2-6|.|TRBV4-1
TGCGCCAGCAGCCATCCTCCGGCCGGGGGAGGGGCCAACGTCCTGACTTTC
CASSHPPAGGGANVLTF
>.|TRBJ1-1|many|TRBV5-4
TGTGCCAGCAGCCCGGCGGCAGGGGACACTGAAGCTTTCTTT
CASSPAAGDTEAFF
>TRBD1|TRBJ1-5|.|TRBV20-1
TGCAGTGCTAAAAAGGGGACAGAATTTTATAGCAATCAGCCCCAGCATTTT
CSAKKGTEFYSNQPQHF
>.|TRBJ2-3|.|TRBV5-1
TGCGCCAGCAGCTTGGTGGGCGTCACAGATACGCAGTATTTT
CASSLVGVTDTQYF
>.|TRBJ2-3|many|TRBV29-1
TGCAGCGTTGAAGGGGGTTCGTCTGGGCCATACACAGATACGCAGTATTTT
CSVEGGSSGPYTDTQYF
>.|TRBJ2-6|.|TRBV24-1
TGTGCCACCAGTGAAGGGGCTGGGGCCAACGTCCTGACTTTC
CATSEGAGANVLTF
>.|TRBJ2-2|many|TRBV27
TGTGCCAGCAGTTTAGTTAACACCGGGGAGCTGTTTTTT
CASSLVNTGELFF
>.|TRBJ2-7|.|TRBV10-3
TGTGCCATCAACGACCCGATGGGGGAGCAGTACTTC
CAINDPMGEQYF
>.|TRBJ2-1|.|TRBV7-9
TGTGCCAGCAGCGGAGGGCAGGGCACCTACAATGAGCAGTTCTTC
CASSGGQGTYNEQFF